This paragraph reports one T cell receptor (beta chain). What it binds is unknown. Profiling relied on immunoSEQ multiplex PCR, and the TCRdb table lists in-frame clones only, not all of them. The data hold roughly 52,000 clones, with roughly 82% observed a single time. Time point in this sample: pretreatment peripheral blood. Germline CDR1 GTSNPN, CDR2 SVGIG (reference sequence). With 0 bases removed from V and 4 bases from J, the gap between germline ends came to 15 bases. CDR3 length equals 15 residues. This sample was included in a study of PD-L1 blockade in urothelial cancer. Overall study: Prior chemotherapy regimens per patient numbered 0 to 3. General observations from the study: Pretreatment clonality of the blood TCR repertoire below the median was predictive of superior survival. The study found that durable-benefit patients expanded tumor-associated blood clones more at 3 weeks.

This specimen consisted of PBMCs, obtained around atezolizumab (anti-PD-L1) treatment. The chain joins TRBV30 to TRBJ1-1; D unclear. This clonotype originated in a man aged 45-60 years with urothelial cancer. CDR3 protein: CAWSVKKTSGTEAFF. DNA for the CDR3: TGTGCCTGGAGTGTAAAAAAAACGAGTGGCACTGAAGCTTTCTTT.